A selection of T cell receptor beta chains follows, all from one sample in a study of shared clonotypes between healthy human individuals. Repertoires were generated with immunoSEQ multiplex PCR, while TCRdb's copy carries only in-frame clones and drops some. This sample has a few million clones, with around 90% found just once. The source material was naive CD4+ T cells sorted from blood. The origin of the receptors is a man aged 18 to 30 in good health. The conserved cysteine and the conserved F or W are not part of the CDR3 here. The D gene is left open where the match is weak. Some rows have no size entry. The others give once, few or many, or a class for an expanded clone.

d_call: -; v_call: TRBV18; j_call: TRBJ2-3; clone_size: -; cdr3_aa: ASSPDNPSTDTQY
d_call: -; v_call: TRBV2; j_call: TRBJ1-6; clone_size: -; cdr3_aa: ASSGRALSPLH
d_call: -; v_call: TRBV18; j_call: TRBJ2-5; clone_size: -; cdr3_aa: ASSPGRERETQY
d_call: TRBD1; v_call: TRBV27; j_call: TRBJ1-2; clone_size: once; cdr3_aa: ASSSADRGAYT
d_call: -; v_call: TRBV5-4; j_call: TRBJ2-5; clone_size: -; cdr3_aa: ASRVDPYQETQY
d_call: TRBD2; v_call: TRBV10-3; j_call: TRBJ2-7; clone_size: -; cdr3_aa: AISDPSGIVYEQY
d_call: -; v_call: TRBV19; j_call: TRBJ1-5; clone_size: -; cdr3_aa: ASSIGGWGNQPQH
d_call: -; v_call: TRBV28; j_call: TRBJ2-1; clone_size: -; cdr3_aa: ASSLGESYNEQF
d_call: -; v_call: TRBV27; j_call: TRBJ1-6; clone_size: -; cdr3_aa: ASSLRPPGLNSYNSPLH
d_call: -; v_call: TRBV11-2; j_call: TRBJ2-3; clone_size: -; cdr3_aa: ASSTGSTDTQY
d_call: -; v_call: TRBV25-1; j_call: TRBJ2-5; clone_size: -; cdr3_aa: ASSDFGGSGTQY
d_call: -; v_call: TRBV7-9; j_call: TRBJ1-2; clone_size: -; cdr3_aa: ASSLAGTNYGYT
d_call: TRBD2; v_call: TRBV6-5; j_call: TRBJ2-5; clone_size: -; cdr3_aa: ACLRGVGETQY